The sequence of this TCR beta chain was determined in a study of T-cell reconstitution after alpha-beta-depleted transplantation in children. Overall study results and limits: At one year after transplant, newly produced T cells mostly accounted for T-cell counts and diversity. Surviving recipient T cells and thymic progenitors underlay high day-60 TCRbeta diversity in some patients. It was reported that alpha-beta T cells came from several hundred expanded graft clones (about two months after transplant).

With respect to this clonotype: Its antigen is unidentified.

Germline CDR1 reads SGDLS; CDR2 reads YYNGEE. J lost 2 bases, V lost 0 bases, and 8 bases had no gene match. The CDR3 is 17 residues long. Using unique molecular identifiers, the investigators prepared the TCRbeta library. TCRdb itself ran the PCR reads through MiXCR, one entry per CDR3 protein. The table has 250,000 to 400,000 distinct CDR3 sequences, about a quarter seen once. Sequenced material: PBMCs, mostly from graft donor cells, taken 180 days after TCRalphabeta/CD19-depleted stem cell transplant. This chain joins TRBV9 and TRBJ2-1; 7 positions match TRBD1. The sequence came from a male patient under 18 who had a stem cell transplant for acute lymphoblastic leukemia, so the T cells may come from the graft donor. CDR3 DNA: TGTGCCAGCAGCGTAGGTCGAGACAGGGACCCCTACAATGAGCAGTTCTTC. It is translated as CASSVGRDRDPYNEQFF.